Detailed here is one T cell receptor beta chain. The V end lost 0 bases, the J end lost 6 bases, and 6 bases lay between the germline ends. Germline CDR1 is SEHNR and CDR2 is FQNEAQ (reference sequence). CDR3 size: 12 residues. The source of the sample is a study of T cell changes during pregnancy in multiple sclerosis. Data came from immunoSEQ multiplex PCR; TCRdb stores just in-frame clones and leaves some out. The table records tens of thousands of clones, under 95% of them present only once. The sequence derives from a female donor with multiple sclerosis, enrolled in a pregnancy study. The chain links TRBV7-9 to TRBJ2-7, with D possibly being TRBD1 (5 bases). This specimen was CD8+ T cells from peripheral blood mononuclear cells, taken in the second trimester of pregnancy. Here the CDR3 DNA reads TGTGCCAGCAGCTTAGCAGGGGTCGAGCAGTACTTC. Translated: CASSLAGVEQYF.